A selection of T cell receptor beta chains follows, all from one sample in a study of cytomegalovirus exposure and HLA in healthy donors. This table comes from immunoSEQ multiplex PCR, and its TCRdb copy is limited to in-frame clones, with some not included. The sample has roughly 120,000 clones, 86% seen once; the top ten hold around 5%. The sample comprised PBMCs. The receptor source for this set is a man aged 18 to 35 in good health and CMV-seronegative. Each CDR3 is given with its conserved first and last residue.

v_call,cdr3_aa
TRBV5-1,CASSRDRVNYGYTF
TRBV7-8,CASSLGGGGTDTQYF
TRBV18,CASSPRGPQTNTGELFF
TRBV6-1,CASSESVWQYF
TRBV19,CASSIGRTAHPMGYTF
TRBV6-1,CASKAPEAFF
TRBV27,CASSLQGAASYTF
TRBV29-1,CSVEGVGGADTQYF
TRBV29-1,CSVERWVGSGGEVAKNIQYF
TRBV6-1,CASRDDRDPYGEQYF
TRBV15,CATSRDWGTGDSPLHF
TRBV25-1,CASSEYRQPRTLNEQFF
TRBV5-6,CASSLGMEEQFF
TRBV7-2,CASSLVLSYEQYF
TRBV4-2,CASSQTSGRTHEQFF